This T cell receptor (beta chain) stems from a study of blood T cell repertoires in COVID-19. Study overall: Researchers got acute and convalescent COVID-19 samples from the United States, Italy and Spain. Sources were T cells, B-cell-depleted T cells, or PBMCs; the material itself was cDNA or gDNA.

V shed 4 bases and J shed 1 base, with 11 bases lying between them. CDR1 is ENHRY and CDR2 is SYGVKD in the germline V gene. The CDR3 covers 15 residues. Per the original data handling: Amplifying reference gene primers gave estimates of nucleated cell counts. TCRdb's table, derived via immunoSEQ multiplex PCR, lists solely in-frame clones and lacks some. V, J and clone size reflect that table, while D and trimming were determined from the DNA. This sample has more than 45,000 clones, with approximately 86% found just once. Sequenced sample: peripheral blood. The gene calls are TRBV10-3 and TRBJ1-5, with D maybe TRBD1 (5 bases). This clonotype was sampled from a human donor with active COVID-19. The donor label of this sample is uncertain. The CDR3 DNA sequence: TGTGCCATCAGTGTGGCAGGGATAAGCAATCAGCCCCAGCATTTT. As protein: CAISVAGISNQPQHF.